This T cell receptor beta chain was sequenced in a study of early T cells in non-severe SARS-CoV-2 infection. TCRdb redid the calling of the 5' RACE reads with MiXCR, one entry per CDR3 protein. The table has around 20,000 distinct CDR3 sequences, around 4% seen once. In this sample, this clonotype turned up many times. The TCR comes from an adult who was a healthcare worker with PCR-confirmed SARS-CoV-2 infection or an uninfected control (not recorded which). Sequencing input: whole blood.

DNA of the CDR3: TGTGCCATCAGAGGGACAGGGCAAACCGGGGAGCTGTTTTTT. Protein: CAIRGTGQTGELFF. V usage is TRBV10-3 and J usage is TRBJ2-2, with 9 bases matching TRBD1. The CDR3 runs 14 residues. The V gene end was trimmed by 6 bases and the J gene end by 5 bases; junction bases not matched to a gene: 4. CDR1 is ENHRY and CDR2 is SYGVKD in the germline V gene.